These T cell receptor beta chains were read from a single sample in a study of blood T cell repertoires in COVID-19. Some clones are missing from TCRdb's copy, which holds only in-frame ones; the method was immunoSEQ multiplex PCR. The data show approximately 47,000 clones, 80% to 90% seen once. The sequencing sample was made of peripheral blood. The receptors were gathered from a human donor with active COVID-19. The donor label of this sample is uncertain. Both conserved end residues are trimmed from each CDR3. D genes are given only for firm matches. For some rows the clone size is stated as once, few or many, or as a class when expanded; others skip it.

size	D	V	J	CDR3
.	TRBD1	TRBV28	TRBJ1-1	ASIQEGAWTEAF
.	.	TRBV18	TRBJ2-7	ASSPRVAEEQY
once	TRBD2	TRBV7-9	TRBJ2-1	ASLVAGYNEQF
.	TRBD1	TRBV2	TRBJ1-2	ASSGGGGNYGYT
.	.	TRBV18	TRBJ2-2	ASSPLQGNTGELF
.	.	TRBV25-1	TRBJ1-1	ASSESKTGPYTEAF
.	.	TRBV12-3/TRBV12-4	TRBJ2-3	ASAPSTDTQY
.	TRBD2	TRBV7-9	TRBJ2-7	ASSSRTSGFSSYEQY
once	TRBD1	TRBV5-1	TRBJ2-3	ASSLRGTETDTQY
.	.	TRBV19	TRBJ1-1	ASSIGGLGNTEAF
.	.	TRBV10-3	TRBJ2-7	AISEALGGSYEQY
.	TRBD2	TRBV15	TRBJ2-7	ATSNSGRAGYEQY
.	TRBD1	TRBV9	TRBJ2-7	ASSAALGTGVYEQY
once	TRBD1	TRBV4-1	TRBJ2-7	ASSQWTGGAEQY
.	.	TRBV5-1	TRBJ1-5	ASSLTGNQPQH
.	TRBD1	TRBV5-1	TRBJ2-7	ASSLAHRGTYEQY
.	TRBD2	TRBV2	TRBJ2-1	ASRTLAGGPHEQF
.	.	TRBV29-1	TRBJ1-1	SVEAQTVGEAF
.	.	TRBV5-1	TRBJ2-7	ASSLEVRAVREQY
.	.	TRBV13	TRBJ2-3	ASSLGLEGDTQY
.	TRBD1	TRBV29-1	TRBJ1-4	SVAGGEKLF
.	.	TRBV4-3	TRBJ2-7	ASSLDIGLEQY
.	.	TRBV4-3	TRBJ1-1	ASSQDAGVYTEAF
.	.	TRBV5-1	TRBJ2-2	ASSLGVGDTGELF
.	.	TRBV19	TRBJ2-2	ASSIGTKATGELF
once	.	TRBV5-5	TRBJ2-7	ASSLIWGSSYEQY
once	.	TRBV18	TRBJ2-7	ASSPQGRGDYEQY
.	.	TRBV19	TRBJ1-2	ASSAPRVLDYGYT
.	.	TRBV2	TRBJ2-3	ASSEKERTVVLSTDTQY